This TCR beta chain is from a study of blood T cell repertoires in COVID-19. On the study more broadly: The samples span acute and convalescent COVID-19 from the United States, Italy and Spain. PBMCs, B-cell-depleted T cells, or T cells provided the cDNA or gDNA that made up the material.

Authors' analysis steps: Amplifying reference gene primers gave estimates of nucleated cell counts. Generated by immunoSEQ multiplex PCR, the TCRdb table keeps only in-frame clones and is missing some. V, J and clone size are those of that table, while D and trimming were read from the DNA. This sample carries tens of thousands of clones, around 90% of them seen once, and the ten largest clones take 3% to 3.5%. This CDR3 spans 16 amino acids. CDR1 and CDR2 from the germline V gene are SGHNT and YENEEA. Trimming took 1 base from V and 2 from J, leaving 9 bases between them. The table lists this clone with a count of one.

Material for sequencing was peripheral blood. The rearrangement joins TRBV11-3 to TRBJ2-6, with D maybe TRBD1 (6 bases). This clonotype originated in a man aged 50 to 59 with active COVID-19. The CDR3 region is CASSLATGPGANVLTF. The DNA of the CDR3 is TGTGCCAGCAGCTTAGCCACAGGGCCTGGGGCCAACGTCCTGACTTTC.